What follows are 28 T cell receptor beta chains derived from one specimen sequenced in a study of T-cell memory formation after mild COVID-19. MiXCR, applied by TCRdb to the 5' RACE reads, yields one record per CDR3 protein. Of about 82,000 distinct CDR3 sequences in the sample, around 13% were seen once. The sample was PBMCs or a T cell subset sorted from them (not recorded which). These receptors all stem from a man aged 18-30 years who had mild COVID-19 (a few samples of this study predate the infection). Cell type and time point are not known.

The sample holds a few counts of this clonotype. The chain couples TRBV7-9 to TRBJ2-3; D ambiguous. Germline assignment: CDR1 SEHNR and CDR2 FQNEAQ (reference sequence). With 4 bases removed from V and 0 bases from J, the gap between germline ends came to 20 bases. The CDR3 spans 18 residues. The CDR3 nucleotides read TGTGCCAGCAGCTCGTATCGGCTGTCCATGCCTAGCACAGATACGCAGTATTTT. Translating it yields CASSSYRLSMPSTDTQYF.

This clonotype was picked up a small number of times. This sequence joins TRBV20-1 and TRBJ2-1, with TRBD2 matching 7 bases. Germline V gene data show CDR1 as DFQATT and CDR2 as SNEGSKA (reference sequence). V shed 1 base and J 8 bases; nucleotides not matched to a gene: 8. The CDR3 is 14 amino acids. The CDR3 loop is CSARVEGREYEQFF. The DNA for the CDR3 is TGCAGTGCTAGAGTGGAGGGGAGGGAGTATGAGCAGTTCTTC.

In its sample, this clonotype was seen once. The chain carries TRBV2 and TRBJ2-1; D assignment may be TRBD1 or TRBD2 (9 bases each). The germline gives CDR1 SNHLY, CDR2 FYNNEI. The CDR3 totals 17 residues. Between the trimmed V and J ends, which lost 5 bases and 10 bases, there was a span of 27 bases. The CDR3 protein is CASSLDRGVAGEKEQFF. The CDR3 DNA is TGTGCCAGCAGTTTGGACAGGGGTGTAGCGGGAGAGAAGGAGCAGTTCTTC.

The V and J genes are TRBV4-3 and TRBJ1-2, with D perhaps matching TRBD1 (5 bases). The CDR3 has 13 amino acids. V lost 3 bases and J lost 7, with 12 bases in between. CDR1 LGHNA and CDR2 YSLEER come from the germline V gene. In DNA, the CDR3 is TGCGCCAGCAGCCATGGGGGTGGGGTTGGCTACACCTTC. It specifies CASSHGGGVGYTF.

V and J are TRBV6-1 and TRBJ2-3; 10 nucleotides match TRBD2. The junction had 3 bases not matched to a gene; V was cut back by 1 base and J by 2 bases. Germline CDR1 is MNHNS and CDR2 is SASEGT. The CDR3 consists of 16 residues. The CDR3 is CASSEVLAGSTDTQYF. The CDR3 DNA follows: TGTGCCAGCAGTGAAGTACTAGCGGGGTCCACAGATACGCAGTATTTT.

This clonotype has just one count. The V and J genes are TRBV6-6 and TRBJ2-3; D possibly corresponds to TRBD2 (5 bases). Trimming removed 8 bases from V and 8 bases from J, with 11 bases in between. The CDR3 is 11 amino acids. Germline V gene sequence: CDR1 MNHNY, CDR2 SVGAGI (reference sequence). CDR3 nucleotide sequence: TGTGCCAGCGAGAGGGTTGGTACGCAGTATTTT. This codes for CASERVGTQYF.

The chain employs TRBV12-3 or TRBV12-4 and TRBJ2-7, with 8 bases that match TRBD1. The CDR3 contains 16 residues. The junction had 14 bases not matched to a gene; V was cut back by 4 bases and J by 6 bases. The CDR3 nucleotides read TGTGCCAGCAGTTCGTCGACCTTACTACAGGGGGGCGAGCAGTACTTC. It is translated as CASSSSTLLQGGEQYF.

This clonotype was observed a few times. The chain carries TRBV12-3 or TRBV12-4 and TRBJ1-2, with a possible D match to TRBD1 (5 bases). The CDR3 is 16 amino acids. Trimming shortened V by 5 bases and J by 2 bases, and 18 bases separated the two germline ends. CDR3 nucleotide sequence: TGTGCCAGCAGTCCGGGGGTACTCCCCCCCAACTATGGCTACACCTTC. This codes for CASSPGVLPPNYGYTF.

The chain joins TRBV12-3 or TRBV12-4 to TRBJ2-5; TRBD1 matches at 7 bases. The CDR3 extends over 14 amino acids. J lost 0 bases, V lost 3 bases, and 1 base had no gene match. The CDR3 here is CASSFRGHQETQYF. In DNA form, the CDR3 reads TGTGCCAGCAGTTTTAGGGGGCACCAAGAGACCCAGTACTTC.

The DNA of the CDR3 is TGTGCCAGCAGCCCGGACAGGAGCCACTCCTACGAGCAGTACTTC. Translation gives CASSPDRSHSYEQYF. This sequence joins TRBV7-9 and TRBJ2-7; the match to TRBD1 covers 7 bases. The ends lost 5 bases at V and 0 bases at J; junction bases unmatched: 7. Germline V gene data show CDR1 as SEHNR and CDR2 as FQNEAQ (reference sequence). CDR3 size: 15 residues.

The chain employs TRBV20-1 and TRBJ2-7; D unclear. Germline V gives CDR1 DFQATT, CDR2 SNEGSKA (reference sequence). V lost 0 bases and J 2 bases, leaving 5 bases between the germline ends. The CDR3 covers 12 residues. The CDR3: CSAREETYEQYV. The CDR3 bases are TGCAGTGCTAGAGAGGAGACCTACGAGCAGTACGTC.

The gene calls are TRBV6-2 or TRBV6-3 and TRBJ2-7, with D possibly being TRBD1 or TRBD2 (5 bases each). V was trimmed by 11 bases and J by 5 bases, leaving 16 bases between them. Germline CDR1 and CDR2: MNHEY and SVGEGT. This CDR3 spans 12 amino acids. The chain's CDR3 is CASRDPGHEQYV. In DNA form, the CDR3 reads TGTGCCTCCCGGGACCCTGGGCACGAGCAGTACGTC.

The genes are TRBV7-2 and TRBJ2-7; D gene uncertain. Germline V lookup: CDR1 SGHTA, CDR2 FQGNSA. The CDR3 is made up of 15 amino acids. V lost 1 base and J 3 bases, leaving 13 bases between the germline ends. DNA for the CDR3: TGTGCCAGCAGCTTAGACTTCTCCAGCCTCTACGAGCAGTACTTC. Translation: CASSLDFSSLYEQYF.

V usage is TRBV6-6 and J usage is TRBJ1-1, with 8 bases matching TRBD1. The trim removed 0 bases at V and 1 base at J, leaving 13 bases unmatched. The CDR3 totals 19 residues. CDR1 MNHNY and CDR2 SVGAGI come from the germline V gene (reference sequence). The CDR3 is CASSYSGQGAFGTNTEAFF. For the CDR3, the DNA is TGTGCCAGCAGTTACTCAGGGCAGGGGGCGTTCGGAACGAACACTGAAGCTTTCTTT.

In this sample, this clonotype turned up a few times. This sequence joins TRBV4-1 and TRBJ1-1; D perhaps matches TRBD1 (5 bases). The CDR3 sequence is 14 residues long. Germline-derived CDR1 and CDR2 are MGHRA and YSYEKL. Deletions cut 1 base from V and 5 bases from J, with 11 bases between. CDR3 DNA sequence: TGCGCCAGCAGCCAAGTGGGGGAGTGGACTGAAGCTTTCTTT. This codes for CASSQVGEWTEAFF.

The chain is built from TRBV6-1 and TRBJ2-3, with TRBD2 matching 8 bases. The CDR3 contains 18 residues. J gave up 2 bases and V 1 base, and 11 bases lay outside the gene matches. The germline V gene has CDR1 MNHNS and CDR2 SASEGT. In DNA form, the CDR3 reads TGTGCCAGCAGTGAAGTTGGGGTAGCGGGACCTAACACAGATACGCAGTATTTT. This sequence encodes CASSEVGVAGPNTDTQYF.

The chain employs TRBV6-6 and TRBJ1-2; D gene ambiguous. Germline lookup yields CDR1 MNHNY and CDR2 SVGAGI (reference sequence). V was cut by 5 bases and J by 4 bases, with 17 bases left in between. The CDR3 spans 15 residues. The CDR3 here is CASSLSPQRSYGYTF. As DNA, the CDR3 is TGTGCCAGCAGTCTTTCTCCTCAGAGAAGCTATGGCTACACCTTC.

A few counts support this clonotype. CDR3 residues: CASSPGQVGWTEAFF. As DNA, the CDR3 is TGTGCCAGCAGCCCCGGGCAGGTAGGGTGGACTGAAGCTTTCTTT. The chain links TRBV11-1 to TRBJ1-1; D gene uncertain. Deletions cut 5 bases from V and 5 bases from J, with 18 bases between. Germline loops: CDR1 SGHAT, CDR2 FQDESV (reference sequence). This CDR3 has 15 residues. The variable domain in full, with the rest retrieved from reference TRBV11-1 and TRBJ1-1, is EAEVAQSPRYKITEKSQAVAFWCDPISGHATLYWYRQILGQGPELLVQFQDESVVDDSQLPKDRFSAERLKGVDSTLKIQPAELGDSAMYLCASSPGQVGWTEAFFGQGTRLTVV.

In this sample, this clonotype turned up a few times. Written as DNA, the CDR3 is TGTGCCAGCAGCGGGGGGATGATCTACGAGCAGTACTTC. This translates into CASSGGMIYEQYF. The gene calls are TRBV7-9 and TRBJ2-7; possible D gene TRBD2, 6 bases. V lost 5 bases, J lost 3 bases, and 11 bases lay in between. The CDR3 runs to 13 residues. In germline, CDR1 is SEHNR, CDR2 FQNEAQ (reference sequence).

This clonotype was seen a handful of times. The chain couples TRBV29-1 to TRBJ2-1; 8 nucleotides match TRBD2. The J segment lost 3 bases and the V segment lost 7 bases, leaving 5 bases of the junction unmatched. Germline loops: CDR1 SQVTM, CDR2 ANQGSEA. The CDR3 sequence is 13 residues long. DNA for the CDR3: TGCAGCGGACTAGCGTCCAACTACAATGAGCAGTTCTTC. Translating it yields CSGLASNYNEQFF.

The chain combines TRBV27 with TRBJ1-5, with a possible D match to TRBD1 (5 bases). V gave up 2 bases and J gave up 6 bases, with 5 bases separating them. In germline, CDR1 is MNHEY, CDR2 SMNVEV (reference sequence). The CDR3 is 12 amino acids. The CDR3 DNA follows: TGTGCCAGCAGTTTACAGGGTCAGCCCCAGCATTTT. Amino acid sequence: CASSLQGQPQHF.

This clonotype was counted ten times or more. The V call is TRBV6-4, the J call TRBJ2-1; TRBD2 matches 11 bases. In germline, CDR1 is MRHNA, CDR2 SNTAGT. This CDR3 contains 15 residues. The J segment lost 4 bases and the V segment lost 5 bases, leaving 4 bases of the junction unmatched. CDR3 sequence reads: CASSPTSGEYNEQFF. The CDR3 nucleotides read TGTGCCAGCAGTCCGACTAGCGGGGAGTACAATGAGCAGTTCTTC.

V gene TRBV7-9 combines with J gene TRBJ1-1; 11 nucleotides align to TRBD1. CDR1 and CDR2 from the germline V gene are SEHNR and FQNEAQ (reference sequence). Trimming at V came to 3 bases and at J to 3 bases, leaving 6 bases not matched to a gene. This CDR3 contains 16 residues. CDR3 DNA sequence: TGTGCCAGCAGCTTGCCCCGGGACAGGGGGGACACTGAAGCTTTCTTT. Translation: CASSLPRDRGDTEAFF. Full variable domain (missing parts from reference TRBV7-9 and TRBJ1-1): DTGVSQNPRHKITKRGQNVTFRCDPISEHNRLYWYRQTLGQGPEFLTYFQNEAQLEKSRLLSDRFSAERPKGSFSTLEIQRTEQGDSAMYLCASSLPRDRGDTEAFFGQGTRLTVV.

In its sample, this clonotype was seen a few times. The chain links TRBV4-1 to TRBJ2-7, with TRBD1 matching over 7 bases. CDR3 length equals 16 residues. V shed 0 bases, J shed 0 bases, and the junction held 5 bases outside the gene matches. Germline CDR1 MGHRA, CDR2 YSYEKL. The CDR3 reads CASSQDMTGNSYEQYV. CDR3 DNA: TGCGCCAGCAGCCAAGATATGACAGGGAACTCCTACGAGCAGTACGTC.

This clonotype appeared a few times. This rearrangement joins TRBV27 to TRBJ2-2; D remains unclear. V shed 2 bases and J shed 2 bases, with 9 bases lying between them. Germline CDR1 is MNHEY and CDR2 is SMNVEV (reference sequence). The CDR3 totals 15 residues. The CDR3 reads CASSLQTPNTGELFF. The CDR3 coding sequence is TGTGCCAGCAGTTTACAGACACCAAACACCGGGGAGCTGTTTTTT.

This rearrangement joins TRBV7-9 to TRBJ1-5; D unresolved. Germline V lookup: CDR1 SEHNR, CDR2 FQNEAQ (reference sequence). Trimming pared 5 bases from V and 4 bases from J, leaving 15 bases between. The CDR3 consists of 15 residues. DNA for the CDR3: TGTGCCAGCAGCCAAACGGGGAGTAGGAATCAGCCCCAGCATTTT. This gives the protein CASSQTGSRNQPQHF.

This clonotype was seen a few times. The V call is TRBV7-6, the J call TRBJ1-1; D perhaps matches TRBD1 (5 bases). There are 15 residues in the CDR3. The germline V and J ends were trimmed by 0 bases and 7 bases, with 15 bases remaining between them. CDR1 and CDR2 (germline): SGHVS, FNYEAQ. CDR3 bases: TGTGCCAGCAGCTTAGCGACCCGGGACGCGGATGAAGCTTTCTTT. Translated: CASSLATRDADEAFF.

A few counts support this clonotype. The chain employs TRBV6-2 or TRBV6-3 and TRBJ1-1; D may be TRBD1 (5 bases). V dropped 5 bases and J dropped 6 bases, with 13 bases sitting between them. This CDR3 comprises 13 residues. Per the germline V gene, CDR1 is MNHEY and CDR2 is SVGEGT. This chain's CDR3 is CASSLWGRAEAFF. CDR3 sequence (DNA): TGTGCCAGCAGTCTATGGGGGAGGGCTGAAGCTTTCTTT.